The clone carrying this T cell receptor (beta chain) was recorded at least ten times. This specimen belongs to a study of response to subunit inactivated influenza vaccine. One entry per CDR3 protein results from TCRdb running MiXCR on the RT-PCR reads. The top ten clones hold 11% of a sample with roughly 700,000 distinct CDR3 sequences, around a sixth of them seen once. From germline, CDR1 is SGHTA and CDR2 FQGNSA. The CDR3 extends over 14 amino acids. Trimming removed 2 bases from V and 1 base from J, with 8 bases in between. The chain employs TRBV7-2 and TRBJ2-5, with a weak D call TRBD1 (5 bases). The TCR was taken from a man aged 50-60 years who received an inactivated influenza vaccine. The sequences come from PBMCs from blood, collected roughly 12 days after vaccination. CDR3 in DNA: TGTGCCAGCAGCTTATGGGGCCTCCAAGAGACCCAGTACTTC. Amino acids: CASSLWGLQETQYF.